This TCR beta chain was profiled in a study of cytotoxic CD8 clonotypes in ibrutinib-treated CLL. General study results and limits: Baseline clonality, higher than in age-matched healthy donors, tracked circulating CD8+ T-cell counts. Contraction or stability on treatment characterized the public clonotypes, which were uncommon.

The CDR3 spans 12 residues. V lost 1 base, J lost 5 bases, and 8 bases lay in between. The germline gives CDR1 GTSNPN, CDR2 SVGIG (reference sequence). Details on this clone: Antigen specificity is unknown.

Clones were read by immunoSEQ multiplex PCR, and TCRdb kept only the in-frame ones, dropping some. The data contain around 310,000 clones, roughly 79% of them seen just once; the ten biggest clones take up over 6.5%. Genomic DNA (around 2 micrograms) was obtained from cryopreserved PBMCs for construction of TCR beta libraries. This TCR came from a human donor with chronic lymphocytic leukemia. The chain combines TRBV30 with TRBJ2-5; no clear D gene. This specimen consisted of PBMCs, obtained before ibrutinib treatment. CDR3 sequence reads: CAWSAAMETQYF. The CDR3 bases are TGTGCCTGGAGTGCGGCTATGGAGACCCAGTACTTC.